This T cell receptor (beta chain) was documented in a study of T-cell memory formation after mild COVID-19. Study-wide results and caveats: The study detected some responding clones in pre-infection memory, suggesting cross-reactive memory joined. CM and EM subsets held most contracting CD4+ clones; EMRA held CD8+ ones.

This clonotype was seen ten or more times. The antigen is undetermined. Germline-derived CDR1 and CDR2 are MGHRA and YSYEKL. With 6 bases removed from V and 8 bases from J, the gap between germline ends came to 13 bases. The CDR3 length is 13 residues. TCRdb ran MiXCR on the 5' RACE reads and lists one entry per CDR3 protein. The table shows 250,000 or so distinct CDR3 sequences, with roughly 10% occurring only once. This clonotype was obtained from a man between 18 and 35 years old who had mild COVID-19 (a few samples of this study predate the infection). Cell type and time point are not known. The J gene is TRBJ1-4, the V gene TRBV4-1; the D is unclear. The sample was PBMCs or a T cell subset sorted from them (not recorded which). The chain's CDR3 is CASSLARIEKLFF. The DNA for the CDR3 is TGCGCCAGCAGTCTCGCAAGAATCGAAAAACTGTTTTTT.